This TCR beta chain originates from a study of identical twins. The study's findings and limits: Among out-of-frame alpha sequences shared by twins, low generation probability occurred in excess.

This clonotype was found a few times. No antigen is known for it. With template switching, a universal primer site was added, and the cDNA carried unique molecular identifiers. TCRdb passed the 5' RACE reads through MiXCR, listing each CDR3 protein once. The repertoire holds 550,000 to 700,000 distinct CDR3 sequences, with approximately 21% as singletons. The germline V gene encodes CDR1 PRHDT and CDR2 FYEKMQ (reference sequence). The length of the CDR3 is 17 residues. Trimming removed 5 bases at V and 1 base at J, with 17 bases between. These data were also filed under a second study, of T cells expressing NK-cell markers.

The sequence was obtained from a woman under 30 in good health. The rearrangement uses TRBV13 and TRBJ2-2; TRBD1 might be the D (6 bases). The sequencing sample was made of PBMCs. The CDR3 bases are TGTGCCAGCAGCCCTAGAACGGACAGCCTGAACACCGGGGAGCTGTTTTTT. Its protein product is CASSPRTDSLNTGELFF. Filled out from reference TRBV13 and TRBJ2-2, the complete variable domain reads AAGVIQSPRHLIKEKRETATLKCYPIPRHDTVYWYQQGPGQDPQFLISFYEKMQSDKGSIPDRFSAQQFSDYHSELNMSSLELGDSALYFCASSPRTDSLNTGELFFGEGSRLTVL.